This T cell receptor beta chain was identified in a study of CD8+CD57+ T cells in acquired aplastic anemia. CD8+CD57+ cell expansion had been shown by flow cytometry in patients chosen for sequencing. TCR beta VDJ and CDR3 were profiled, and genomic DNA was the template. TCRdb called the reads again in MiXCR, with one record for every CDR3 protein. The sample yields approximately 200,000 distinct CDR3 sequences, roughly 50% seen once. Unmatched junction bases numbered 4, after V lost 2 bases and J lost 5 bases. CDR3 length equals 15 residues. The germline V gene encodes CDR1 SGHVS and CDR2 FQNEAQ. This clonotype was seen repeatedly, ten times or more.

The TCR originated in a human donor with aplastic anemia. The chain is built from TRBV7-8 and TRBJ2-3, with 10 bases that match TRBD2. Material: sorted CD4+, CD8+, or CD8+CD57+ T cells (not recorded which) from PBMCs. The CDR3 nucleotides read TGTGCCAGCAGCTTAAGCGGGGGGGCGGTAGATACGCAGTATTTT. Amino acid sequence: CASSLSGGAVDTQYF.